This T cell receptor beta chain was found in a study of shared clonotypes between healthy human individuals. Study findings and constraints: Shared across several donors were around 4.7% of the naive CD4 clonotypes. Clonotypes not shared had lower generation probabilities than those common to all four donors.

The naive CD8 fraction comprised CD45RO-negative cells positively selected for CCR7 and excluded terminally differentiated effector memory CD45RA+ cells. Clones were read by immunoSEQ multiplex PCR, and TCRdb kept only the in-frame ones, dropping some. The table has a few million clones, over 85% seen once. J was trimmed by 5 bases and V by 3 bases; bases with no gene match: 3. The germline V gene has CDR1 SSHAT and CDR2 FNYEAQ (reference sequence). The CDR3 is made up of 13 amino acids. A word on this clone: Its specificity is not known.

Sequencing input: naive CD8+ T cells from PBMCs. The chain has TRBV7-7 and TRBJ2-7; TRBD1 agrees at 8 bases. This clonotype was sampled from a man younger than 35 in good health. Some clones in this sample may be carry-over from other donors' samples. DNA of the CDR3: TGTGCCAGCAGCTTGGGACAGGCTAACGAGCAGTACTTC. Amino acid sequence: CASSLGQANEQYF.